This is a list of T cell receptor beta chains from one sample in a study of CD8+ T cells in alopecia areata. Only in-frame clones appear in the TCRdb table, and some are missing; sequencing was by immunoSEQ multiplex PCR. The sample consists of thousands of clones, 50% to 75% of them appearing once. The starting material was skin, obtained at week 0. Receptors originate from a human donor with alopecia areata. The CDR3 runs from the conserved cysteine through the conserved F or W. The order of the fields is clone size, V gene, D gene, J gene, CDR3 protein, CDR3 DNA. D genes are given only for firm matches. Not all rows give a size; the values are once, few, many and, for expanded clones, a class.

clone_size: few
v_call: TRBV5-5
d_call: .
j_call: TRBJ2-5
cdr3_aa: CASSRLSGDETQYF
cdr3_nt: TGTGCCAGCAGCCGACTTAGTGGGGACGAGACCCAGTACTTC

clone_size: few
v_call: TRBV6-6
d_call: .
j_call: TRBJ2-2
cdr3_aa: CASRGNGGELFF
cdr3_nt: TGTGCCAGCAGGGGTAACGGCGGGGAGCTGTTTTTT

clone_size: few
v_call: TRBV5-4
d_call: .
j_call: TRBJ2-5
cdr3_aa: CASSLVFRGSLPGGQETQYF
cdr3_nt: TGTGCCAGCAGCCTGGTCTTCCGGGGGTCACTACCCGGGGGCCAAGAGACCCAGTACTTC

clone_size: .
v_call: TRBV23-1
d_call: TRBD1
j_call: TRBJ2-5
cdr3_aa: CASSHSEDRSLPQETQYF
cdr3_nt: TGCGCCAGCAGTCACTCGGAGGACAGGTCTTTGCCCCAAGAGACCCAGTACTTC

clone_size: .
v_call: TRBV5-4
d_call: .
j_call: TRBJ1-4
cdr3_aa: CASSFRTANEKLFF
cdr3_nt: TGTGCCAGCAGCTTTCGGACGGCCAATGAAAAACTGTTTTTT

clone_size: .
v_call: TRBV4-3
d_call: TRBD2
j_call: TRBJ2-4
cdr3_aa: CAISQDVIAGGALAKNIQYF
cdr3_nt: TGCGCCATCAGCCAAGACGTAATAGCGGGAGGTGCCCTAGCCAAAAACATTCAGTACTTC

clone_size: .
v_call: TRBV25-1
d_call: .
j_call: TRBJ1-2
cdr3_aa: CASSVNPYGYTF
cdr3_nt: TGTGCCAGCAGTGTGAATCCCTATGGCTACACCTTC

clone_size: few
v_call: TRBV2
d_call: TRBD2
j_call: TRBJ2-5
cdr3_aa: CASSGAGGGETQYF
cdr3_nt: TGTGCCAGCAGTGGCGCGGGGGGGGGCGAGACCCAGTACTTC

clone_size: .
v_call: TRBV7-2
d_call: .
j_call: TRBJ2-7
cdr3_aa: CASSPFDTRSEQYF
cdr3_nt: TGTGCCAGCAGCCCGTTCGATACCCGGAGCGAGCAGTACTTC

clone_size: medium-sized
v_call: TRBV5-1
d_call: .
j_call: TRBJ2-7
cdr3_aa: CASSDGTGRYEQYF
cdr3_nt: TGCGCCAGCAGCGATGGGACGGGTCGATACGAGCAGTACTTC

clone_size: .
v_call: TRBV5-1
d_call: .
j_call: TRBJ2-1
cdr3_aa: CASSLPGNEQFF
cdr3_nt: TGCGCCAGCAGCCTACCTGGCAATGAGCAGTTCTTC

clone_size: .
v_call: TRBV5-1
d_call: .
j_call: TRBJ2-1
cdr3_aa: CASSLVQEQFF
cdr3_nt: TGCGCCAGCAGCTTGGTTCAGGAGCAGTTCTTC

clone_size: few
v_call: TRBV6-5
d_call: .
j_call: TRBJ2-7
cdr3_aa: CASSSRGLVRRYEQYF
cdr3_nt: TGTGCCAGCAGTTCGCGCGGACTGGTCCGGCGATACGAGCAGTACTTC

clone_size: .
v_call: TRBV5-6
d_call: .
j_call: TRBJ1-3
cdr3_aa: CASSLTGAPGNTIYF
cdr3_nt: TGTGCCAGCAGCTTGACGGGGGCGCCAGGAAACACCATATATTTT

clone_size: .
v_call: TRBV27
d_call: TRBD1
j_call: TRBJ1-5
cdr3_aa: CASSMGQPSNQPQHF
cdr3_nt: TGTGCCAGCAGTATGGGACAGCCCAGCAATCAGCCCCAGCATTTT

clone_size: .
v_call: TRBV5-1
d_call: .
j_call: TRBJ1-6
cdr3_aa: CASSLSKTTYNSPLHF
cdr3_nt: TGCGCCAGCAGCCTAAGCAAGACAACCTATAATTCACCCCTCCACTTT

clone_size: once
v_call: TRBV4-1
d_call: .
j_call: TRBJ2-3
cdr3_aa: CASSQGVTSMDTQYF
cdr3_nt: TGCGCCAGCAGCCAAGGGGTTACTAGCATGGATACGCAGTATTTT

clone_size: few
v_call: TRBV6-6
d_call: .
j_call: TRBJ2-7
cdr3_aa: CASSYSAPENSYEQYF
cdr3_nt: TGTGCCAGCAGTTACTCGGCCCCGGAGAACTCCTACGAGCAGTACTTC

clone_size: few
v_call: TRBV4-3
d_call: TRBD1
j_call: TRBJ2-1
cdr3_aa: CASSPWTGVNNEQFF
cdr3_nt: TGCGCCAGCAGCCCCTGGACAGGGGTTAACAATGAGCAGTTCTTC

clone_size: .
v_call: TRBV6-1
d_call: TRBD1
j_call: TRBJ2-2
cdr3_aa: CASRAPTGTGELFF
cdr3_nt: TGTGCCAGCAGAGCCCCGACAGGGACCGGGGAGCTGTTTTTT

clone_size: .
v_call: TRBV5-1
d_call: TRBD2
j_call: TRBJ2-7
cdr3_aa: CASSLVSGRTYEQYF
cdr3_nt: TGCGCCAGCAGCTTGGTAAGCGGGAGGACCTACGAGCAGTACTTC

clone_size: .
v_call: TRBV6-6
d_call: .
j_call: TRBJ1-6
cdr3_aa: CASTQGFSPLHF
cdr3_nt: TGTGCCAGCACTCAGGGTTTTTCACCCCTCCACTTT

clone_size: .
v_call: TRBV6-5
d_call: TRBD2
j_call: TRBJ2-3
cdr3_aa: CASSSGLDPDTQYF
cdr3_nt: TGTGCCAGCAGTTCGGGACTAGACCCAGATACGCAGTATTTT

clone_size: .
v_call: TRBV10-3
d_call: TRBD1
j_call: TRBJ2-1
cdr3_aa: CAISDSGTDPYNEQFF
cdr3_nt: TGTGCCATCAGTGATTCCGGGACAGATCCCTACAATGAGCAGTTCTTC

clone_size: few
v_call: TRBV5-1
d_call: TRBD2
j_call: TRBJ2-1
cdr3_aa: CASSGTSGLSYNEQFF
cdr3_nt: TGCGCCAGCAGCGGAACTAGCGGCCTCTCCTACAATGAGCAGTTCTTC

clone_size: .
v_call: TRBV29-1
d_call: TRBD2
j_call: TRBJ2-7
cdr3_aa: CSVVTSGGADEQYF
cdr3_nt: TGCAGCGTGGTTACTAGCGGGGGGGCGGACGAGCAGTACTTC

clone_size: few
v_call: TRBV2
d_call: TRBD1
j_call: TRBJ2-7
cdr3_aa: CASSGTGVTYEQYF
cdr3_nt: TGTGCCAGCAGCGGGACAGGGGTCACCTACGAGCAGTACTTC

clone_size: .
v_call: TRBV5-1
d_call: TRBD1
j_call: TRBJ2-6
cdr3_aa: CASRSTGQGDLVGANVLTF
cdr3_nt: TGCGCCAGCAGGTCGACAGGACAGGGGGACCTGGTTGGGGCCAACGTCCTGACTTTC